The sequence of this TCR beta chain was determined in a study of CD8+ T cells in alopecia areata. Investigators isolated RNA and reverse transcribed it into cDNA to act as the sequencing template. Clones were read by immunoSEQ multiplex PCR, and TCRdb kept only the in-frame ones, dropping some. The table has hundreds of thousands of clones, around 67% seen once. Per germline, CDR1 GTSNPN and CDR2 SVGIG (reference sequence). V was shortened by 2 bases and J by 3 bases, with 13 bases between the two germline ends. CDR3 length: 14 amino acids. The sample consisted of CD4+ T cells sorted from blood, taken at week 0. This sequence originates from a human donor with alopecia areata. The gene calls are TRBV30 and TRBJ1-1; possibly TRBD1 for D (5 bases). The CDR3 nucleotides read TGTGCCTGGAGTTGGTCGGGGCGCCACACTGAAGCTTTCTTT. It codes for CAWSWSGRHTEAFF.